This is a list of T cell receptor beta chains from one sample in a study of response to subunit inactivated influenza vaccine. TCRdb re-analysed the RT-PCR reads in MiXCR, keeping a single row per CDR3 protein. The repertoire holds around 520,000 distinct CDR3 sequences, with 25% as singletons. This specimen consisted of CD4+ T cells sorted from PBMCs, obtained about 5 days after vaccination. The origin of the receptors is a man aged 45-60 years who received an inactivated influenza vaccine. CDR3s include the opening cysteine and the closing phenylalanine or tryptophan. The order of the fields is J gene, V gene, D gene, CDR3 protein. The D gene is left open where the match is weak.

>TRBJ2-3|TRBV4-2|-
CASSHPSGGGRSTDTQYF
>TRBJ2-3|TRBV18|-
CASSPNGAYTDTQYF
>TRBJ2-5|TRBV5-1|TRBD2
CASSWILAGRETQYF
>TRBJ2-7|TRBV7-2|TRBD2
CASSRGLATYEQYF
>TRBJ1-5|TRBV18|TRBD1
CASSRGTGNLLQPQHF
>TRBJ2-5|TRBV7-9|TRBD1
CASSVGQFETQYF
>TRBJ2-5|TRBV6-2/TRBV6-3|-
CASRRLGGVRETQYF
>TRBJ2-5|TRBV20-1|TRBD2
CSAMSGGPLGPQYF
>TRBJ1-5|TRBV10-3|-
CASWVGVQRQPQHF
>TRBJ2-7|TRBV9|-
CASSVAGGTNHEQYF
>TRBJ2-7|TRBV6-2/TRBV6-3|TRBD1
CASSYLTGTVSYEQYF
>TRBJ2-1|TRBV20-1|TRBD2
CSAIGLADNEQFF
>TRBJ1-1|TRBV6-2/TRBV6-3|-
CASSFTEATEAFF
>TRBJ2-3|TRBV29-1|TRBD1
CSVEGQPVGTDTQYF
>TRBJ2-1|TRBV20-1|-
CSARDAGFSYNEQFF
>TRBJ1-1|TRBV4-3|-
CASSQVVRTEAFF
>TRBJ2-7|TRBV29-1|-
CSGGSSYEQYF
>TRBJ2-3|TRBV6-2/TRBV6-3|-
CASSPAGGLTDTQYF
>TRBJ2-3|TRBV4-2|TRBD1
CASSPRVTRDRSTDTQYF
>TRBJ2-3|TRBV11-2|TRBD1
CASSADLGTGGRTRIQYF
>TRBJ2-1|TRBV6-2/TRBV6-3|TRBD2
CASIPGTSGHMGPDLEQFF
>TRBJ2-1|TRBV12-3/TRBV12-4|-
CASSHRGHLYNEQFF
>TRBJ2-5|TRBV20-1|-
CSARDYRRAETQYF
>TRBJ2-7|TRBV6-5|-
CASSSPGYSYEQYF
>TRBJ2-1|TRBV11-1|TRBD2
CASSGRRGASGGSSYNEQFF
>TRBJ2-7|TRBV7-9|TRBD2
CASSFVSGGYEQYF
>TRBJ2-1|TRBV18|-
CASSPPRRMRNNEQFF
>TRBJ2-7|TRBV5-4|TRBD2
CANSLVSVASGSSYEQYF
>TRBJ2-7|TRBV6-5|-
CASSYSRRLSYEQYF
>TRBJ1-1|TRBV6-2/TRBV6-3|-
CASCRQYTEAFF
>TRBJ1-1|TRBV11-3|-
CASSAAGLTTEAFF
>TRBJ2-5|TRBV5-1|TRBD2
CASSLAGGAQETQYF
>TRBJ2-7|TRBV10-1|TRBD1
CASSVTGSEQYF
>TRBJ2-2|TRBV4-2|TRBD2
CASSMEAGRSATGELFF
>TRBJ1-5|TRBV9|-
CASSVGQNSNQPQHF
>TRBJ1-4|TRBV25-1|TRBD1
CASSAQGGFGKLFF
>TRBJ2-2|TRBV7-2|-
CASSLGAWTGELFF
>TRBJ2-5|TRBV6-1|-
CASTGSGQRETQYF
>TRBJ2-2|TRBV19|-
CASNPAGGELFF
>TRBJ1-2|TRBV2|-
CASSEVAVPGYGYTF
>TRBJ2-7|TRBV10-3|-
CAISGGYEQYF
>TRBJ1-6|TRBV20-1|-
CSAGPRPYNSPLHF
>TRBJ1-1|TRBV15|-
CATTPAGSNTEAFF
>TRBJ2-3|TRBV9|TRBD2
CASSMTSGNTDTQYF
>TRBJ1-4|TRBV29-1|-
CSAHLGGEKLFF
>TRBJ2-1|TRBV5-1|TRBD1
CASSGQGSYNEQFF
>TRBJ2-2|TRBV7-8|TRBD1
CASSLKRGPLAGELFF
>TRBJ2-7|TRBV7-2|TRBD2
CASGLTSGEYEQYF
>TRBJ2-3|TRBV7-2|-
CASSFWGADTQYF
>TRBJ2-4|TRBV13|-
CASSSLDERVQYF
>TRBJ2-5|TRBV20-1|-
CSAIVWGEETQYF
>TRBJ2-3|TRBV5-1|TRBD2
CASSPNGGTDTQYF
>TRBJ2-3|TRBV12-3/TRBV12-4|TRBD2
CASSSSTSGTTDTQYF
>TRBJ2-5|TRBV10-3|-
CAITAGQRETQYF
>TRBJ1-6|TRBV20-1|TRBD1
CSALTPGTGASPLHF
>TRBJ2-7|TRBV20-1|TRBD1
CSARDRVSYEQYF
>TRBJ2-3|TRBV20-1|TRBD1
CSVNRPTGTGSTDTQYF
>TRBJ2-5|TRBV24-1|-
CATSDAQGRETQYF
>TRBJ1-3|TRBV4-1|-
CASSHERRYSGNTIYF